This T cell receptor (beta chain) was obtained from a study of tumor-infiltrating lymphocytes in primary liver carcinoma. Blood RNA was derived from unsorted whole blood, and germline DNA was extracted too. The researchers drew roughly 3.8 milliliters of peripheral blood before surgery. A constant-region primer primed TCR beta cDNA synthesis from 500 ng of total RNA. Three rounds of nested multiplex PCR with slightly modified ARM-PCR produced TCR beta libraries. Each of the first two PCR rounds ran nine to ten cycles with TRBV1-TRBV30 forward and C-beta reverse primers. TCRdb fed the multiplex PCR reads into MiXCR, producing one record per CDR3 protein. The sample lists 330,000 or so distinct CDR3 sequences, 65% occurring once. Deletions cut 2 bases from V and 6 bases from J, with 17 bases between. The germline CDR1 and CDR2 sequences are SEHNR and FQNEAQ (reference sequence). This CDR3 comprises 15 residues.

Sequenced: peripheral blood. This TCR derives from a man between 40 and 49 years old with primary liver carcinoma and hepatitis B virus infection. This chain joins TRBV7-9 and TRBJ2-7; the D gene is possibly TRBD1 (5 bases). CDR3 residues: CASSLSRGTLGEQYF. As DNA, the CDR3 is TGTGCCAGCAGCTTATCAAGGGGAACCCTCGGCGAGCAGTACTTC.